This passage covers 20 T cell receptor beta chains from one sample sequenced in a study of T cell responses to AZD1222 COVID-19 vaccine. Some clones are missing from TCRdb's copy, which holds only in-frame ones; the method was immunoSEQ multiplex PCR. The sample carries roughly 120,000 clones, about 87% recorded once. Source: peripheral blood, taken on day 0 of AZD1222 vaccination. All receptors derive from an adult in good health.

The chain joins TRBV7-2 to TRBJ1-1; D call uncertain. CDR1 and CDR2 from the germline V gene are SGHTA and FQGNSA. The ends were cut back, 4 bases at V and 3 bases at J, with 18 bases in the middle. The CDR3 totals 16 residues. The CDR3 region has the DNA TGTGCCAGCAGCTCACTCCAGACGGATGGGGACACTGAAGCTTTCTTT. Amino acid sequence: CASSSLQTDGDTEAFF.

This clone was counted once. This chain connects TRBV29-1 to TRBJ2-5; 12 nucleotides line up with TRBD2. Germline-derived CDR1 and CDR2 are SQVTM and ANQGSEA. This CDR3 comprises 14 residues. The V gene end was trimmed by 7 bases and the J gene end by 5 bases; junction bases not matched to a gene: 8. This chain's CDR3 is CSGRLAGAAETQYF. Written as DNA, the CDR3 is TGCAGCGGACGACTAGCGGGAGCAGCGGAGACCCAGTACTTC.

V gene TRBV11-3 combines with J gene TRBJ2-4, with D possibly called TRBD1 or TRBD2 (6 bases each). Trimming removed 3 bases from V and 5 bases from J, with 8 bases in between. The germline V gene encodes CDR1 SGHNT and CDR2 YENEEA. The CDR3 covers 13 residues. The CDR3 region is CASSFRGQNIQYF. The CDR3 region has the DNA TGTGCCAGCAGCTTTCGGGGGCAAAACATTCAGTACTTC.

DNA of the CDR3: TGTGCCAGCTGTCCCGTACGGGCCCCAACCGGGGAGCTGTTTTTT. Translating it yields CASCPVRAPTGELFF. J is TRBJ2-2 and V is TRBV27; the D is unclear. The CDR3 loop spans 15 amino acids. Germline V CDR1 and CDR2: MNHEY, SMNVEV (reference sequence). Trimming took off 8 bases at V and 5 bases at J, with 18 bases between the two ends.

In its sample, this clone was seen once. This rearrangement joins TRBV7-2 to TRBJ2-7; D uncertain. The CDR3 length is 11 residues. The V end lost 6 bases, the J end lost 5 bases, and 8 bases lay between the germline ends. Per the germline V gene, CDR1 is SGHTA and CDR2 is FQGNSA. CDR3: CASSPDHEQYF. CDR3 sequence (DNA): TGTGCCAGCAGTCCCGACCACGAGCAGTACTTC.

The rearrangement joins TRBV6-2 or TRBV6-3 to TRBJ1-5; D is possibly TRBD1 (5 bases). The germline V gene encodes CDR1 MNHEY and CDR2 SVGEGT. Trimming stripped 6 bases from V and 8 bases from J, with 23 bases between. The length of the CDR3 is 16 residues. The CDR3 spells CASSHHRGPVLEPQHF. In nucleotides, the CDR3 is TGTGCCAGCAGCCACCACCGGGGACCCGTGCTGGAGCCCCAGCATTTT.

The J gene is TRBJ2-3, the V gene TRBV6-5, with 10 positions matching TRBD1. Germline CDR1 reads MNHEY; CDR2 reads SVGAGI. V gave up 8 bases and J gave up 3 bases; unmatched junction bases: 2. The CDR3 loop spans 13 amino acids. Written as DNA, the CDR3 is TGTGCCAGCGAGGGACAGGGGACAGATACGCAGTATTTT. This translates into CASEGQGTDTQYF.

This chain uses TRBV18 with TRBJ1-3, with TRBD1 matching over 9 bases. The CDR3 extends over 15 amino acids. The germline V gene encodes CDR1 KGHSH and CDR2 LQKENI. Trimming cost V 6 bases and J 2 bases; bases outside gene matches: 5. This CDR3 reads CASSRNRGPGNTIYF. The CDR3 bases are TGTGCCAGCTCCCGAAACAGGGGGCCTGGAAACACCATATATTTT.

The gene calls are TRBV27 and TRBJ1-5; D is possibly TRBD1 (6 bases). Germline V gene data show CDR1 as MNHEY and CDR2 as SMNVEV (reference sequence). The ends were cut back, 6 bases at V and 2 bases at J, with 23 bases in the middle. This CDR3 has 18 residues. In DNA form, the CDR3 reads TGTGCCAGCAGAGTACAGGGAGTCCCTGGAATCGGCAATCAGCCCCAGCATTTT. Its protein product is CASRVQGVPGIGNQPQHF.

The chain is built from TRBV5-6 and TRBJ1-2, with D hard to call. Trimming shortened V by 0 bases and J by 4 bases, and 10 bases separated the two germline ends. Looked up from germline, CDR1 is SGHDT and CDR2 is YYEEEE. There are 14 residues in the CDR3. CDR3 DNA sequence: TGTGCCAGCAGCTTGGTGGGGAATACCTATGGCTACACCTTC. This translates into CASSLVGNTYGYTF. Variable domain in full (rest from reference TRBV5-6 and TRBJ1-2): DAGVTQSPTHLIKTRGQQVTLRCSPKSGHDTVSWYQQALGQGPQFIFQYYEEEERQRGNFPDRFSGHQFPNYSSELNVNALLLGDSALYLCASSLVGNTYGYTFGSGTRLTVV.

This rearrangement joins TRBV6-2 or TRBV6-3 to TRBJ1-2, with no clear D. CDR3 length: 14 amino acids. Germline V gene sequence: CDR1 MNHEY, CDR2 SVGEGT. Trimming took off 2 bases at V and 0 bases at J, with 7 bases between the two ends. The CDR3 region is CASSYQTTNYGYTF. The DNA of the CDR3 is TGTGCCAGCAGTTACCAGACAACTAACTATGGCTACACCTTC.

The gene calls are TRBV18 and TRBJ1-1; D is unclear. This CDR3 is built from 14 residues. Trimming pared 8 bases from V and 0 bases from J, leaving 13 bases between. The V gene's germline CDR1 is KGHSH and CDR2 LQKENI. In DNA, the CDR3 is TGTGCCAGCGCGGCCCCGGTCTTGAACACTGAAGCTTTCTTT. It codes for CASAAPVLNTEAFF. Full variable domain (rest looked up from reference TRBV18 and TRBJ1-1): NAGVMQNPRHLVRRRGQEARLRCSPMKGHSHVYWYRQLPEEGLKFMVYLQKENIIDESGMPKERFSAEFPKEGPSILRIQQVVRGDSAAYFCASAAPVLNTEAFFGQGTRLTVV.

The gene calls are TRBV3-1 (or the pseudogene TRBV3-2) and TRBJ1-2; D ambiguous. The CDR3 sequence is 14 residues long. CDR1 is LGHDT, CDR2 YNNKEL, per germline (reference sequence). V lost 4 bases, J lost 0 bases, and 9 bases lay in between. As DNA, the CDR3 is TGTGCCAGCAGCCCGTCGGGCACTAACTATGGCTACACCTTC. This translates into CASSPSGTNYGYTF.

A note on this clone: Other DNA sequences of this sample code for an identical CDR3. The CDR3 sequence: CASSLRGNQPQHF. The CDR3 DNA sequence: TGTGCCAGCAGCTTAAGAGGGAATCAGCCCCAGCATTTT. This chain links TRBV7-2 with TRBJ1-5; D uncertain. The germline gives CDR1 SGHTA, CDR2 FQGNSA. The V end was cut by 2 bases, the J end by 4 bases, with 6 bases between. CDR3 length equals 13 residues.

This clone was observed a handful of times. The chain employs TRBV29-1 and TRBJ2-7; TRBD1 matches 9 bases. The germline CDR1 and CDR2 sequences are SQVTM and ANQGSEA. With 5 bases clipped from V and 2 bases from J, the junction kept 4 bases outside the gene matches. The CDR3 loop spans 13 amino acids. The CDR3 DNA sequence: TGCAGCGTTACAGGGGGCCGGGCCTACGAGCAGTACTTC. It specifies CSVTGGRAYEQYF.

This rearrangement joins TRBV4-1 to TRBJ1-1; possible D gene TRBD1, 6 bases. V lost 2 bases, J lost 1 base, and 8 bases lay in between. The germline CDR1 and CDR2 sequences are MGHRA and YSYEKL. The CDR3 loop spans 14 amino acids. The CDR3 here is CASSQSGANTEAFF. In DNA, the CDR3 is TGCGCCAGCAGCCAATCAGGGGCGAACACTGAAGCTTTCTTT.

V is TRBV21-1 and J is TRBJ1-4; the D segment call TRBD1 is taken from the table without a DNA check. TRBV21-1 is a known pseudogene. This CDR3 is built from 17 residues. The chain's CDR3 is CASSRGQGRRTNEKLFF. The CDR3 DNA reads as TGTGCCAGCAGCCGGGGACAGGGGAGGAGGACTAATGAAAAACTGTTTTTT.

This chain joins TRBV27 and TRBJ1-6, with D perhaps matching TRBD1 (5 bases). V lost 6 bases and J lost 0, with 12 bases in between. The CDR3 contains 16 residues. Germline V gene lookup returns CDR1 MNHEY and CDR2 SMNVEV (reference sequence). CDR3 in amino acids: CASRTPGSSYNSPLHF. CDR3 DNA sequence: TGTGCCAGCAGAACACCAGGGAGCTCCTATAATTCACCCCTCCACTTT.

The rearrangement links TRBV4-3 to TRBJ2-6; TRBD2 might be the D (6 bases). V was shortened by 4 bases and J by 2 bases, with 12 bases between the two germline ends. Germline-derived CDR1 and CDR2 are LGHNA and YSLEER. The CDR3 has 16 amino acids. Here the CDR3 reads CASSLGLRAGANVLTF. The CDR3 DNA follows: TGCGCCAGCAGCCTGGGACTCAGGGCTGGGGCCAACGTCCTGACTTTC.

This clone was seen only a few times. This chain connects TRBV27 to TRBJ1-6, with D tentatively TRBD1 (6 bases). Germline-derived CDR1 and CDR2 are MNHEY and SMNVEV (reference sequence). V was cut by 7 bases and J by 4 bases, with 11 bases left in between. The length of the CDR3 is 14 residues. CDR3 residues: CASKQGPYNSPLHF. In DNA, the CDR3 is TGTGCCAGCAAACAGGGCCCTTATAATTCACCCCTCCACTTT.